A selection of T cell receptor beta chains follows, all from one sample in a study of blood T cell repertoires in COVID-19. The table came from immunoSEQ multiplex PCR; TCRdb's copy has only in-frame clones and leaves some out. The top ten hold 1.7% of the sample, which has roughly 290,000 clones, around 90% seen once. Sequencing was done on a sample of PBMCs or T cells enriched from blood (not recorded which). All receptors derive from a woman between 35 and 50 years old who had recovered from COVID-19. The CDR3 runs from the conserved cysteine through the conserved F or W. A D gene is named only where the DNA matches it firmly. Clone size is not always given. Where it is, it says once, few, many or a class for expanded clones.

TRBV20-1	-	-	TRBJ1-2	CSARTDYGYTF	TGCAGTGCTAGGACAGATTATGGCTACACCTTC
TRBV20-1	-	TRBD1	TRBJ2-1	CSANEYRGYDNEQFF	TGCAGTGCTAATGAATACAGGGGTTACGACAATGAGCAGTTCTTC
TRBV30	-	TRBD1	TRBJ1-2	CAWSPGQGAGYGYTF	TGTGCCTGGAGCCCTGGACAGGGGGCGGGATATGGCTACACCTTC
TRBV18	-	-	TRBJ2-5	CASSPTLQETQYF	TGTGCCAGCTCACCTACTCTTCAAGAGACCCAGTACTTC
TRBV6-4	-	-	TRBJ2-1	CAGGGSSYNEQFF	TGTGCGGGGGGCGGGAGCTCCTACAATGAGCAGTTCTTC
TRBV20-1	-	TRBD1	TRBJ1-2	CSARTGGGYTF	TGCAGTGCGAGGACAGGGGGTGGCTACACCTTC
TRBV5-1	-	-	TRBJ2-3	CASRTGSSTDTQYF	TGCGCCAGCAGAACAGGTTCTAGCACAGATACGCAGTATTTT
TRBV20-1	-	-	TRBJ1-5	CSASVGGISNQPQHF	TGCAGTGCTAGTGTAGGGGGAATTAGCAATCAGCCCCAGCATTTT
TRBV6-2/TRBV6-3	-	TRBD1	TRBJ1-2	CASSYRQGAYGYTF	TGTGCCAGCAGTTACCGGCAGGGGGCTTATGGCTACACCTTC
TRBV5-1	-	TRBD1	TRBJ1-1	CASSTTGETEAFF	TGCGCCAGCAGCACCACAGGGGAAACTGAAGCTTTCTTT
TRBV3-1/TRBV3-2	-	TRBD1	TRBJ2-7	CASSQPTGGEQYF	TGTGCCAGCAGCCAACCTACAGGGGGCGAGCAGTACTTC
TRBV9	few	TRBD1	TRBJ2-1	CASSVLSGTGEEQFF	TGTGCCAGCAGCGTTCTTTCCGGGACAGGGGAGGAGCAGTTCTTC
TRBV9	-	TRBD2	TRBJ2-3	CASSKGLADTDTQYF	TGTGCCAGCAGCAAGGGACTAGCGGACACAGATACGCAGTATTTT
TRBV10-1	-	-	TRBJ1-3	CASSLGRSGNTIYF	TGCGCCAGCAGCCTAGGAAGGTCTGGAAACACCATATATTTT
TRBV30	-	-	TRBJ2-7	CAWSRETYEQYF	TGTGCCTGGAGTAGAGAAACCTACGAGCAGTACTTC
TRBV18	once	-	TRBJ1-1	CASSPAVSGMANTEAFF	TGTGCCAGCTCACCGGCAGTCTCGGGTATGGCGAACACTGAAGCTTTCTTT
TRBV18	-	-	TRBJ2-2	CASSPSGNGNTGELFF	TGTGCCAGCTCACCGTCGGGAAACGGTAACACCGGGGAGCTGTTTTTT
TRBV6-4	-	-	TRBJ2-1	CATTGRRPYNEQFF	TGTGCCACCACGGGAAGACGGCCCTACAATGAGCAGTTCTTC
TRBV27	once	TRBD1	TRBJ2-3	CASSGTVPDTQYF	TGTGCCAGCAGTGGGACAGTCCCAGATACGCAGTATTTT
TRBV3-1/TRBV3-2	-	-	TRBJ1-4	CASSRSGGKEKLFF	TGTGCCAGCAGCCGCAGCGGGGGAAAAGAAAAACTGTTTTTT
TRBV5-1	-	-	TRBJ2-7	CASSLADSTLSYEQYF	TGCGCCAGCAGCTTGGCCGACAGCACTCTATCCTACGAGCAGTACTTC
TRBV14	-	-	TRBJ2-5	CASSHLSAQETQYF	TGTGCCAGCAGCCATTTAAGCGCCCAAGAGACCCAGTACTTC
TRBV7-2	-	-	TRBJ2-3	CASSLAGVSSTDTQYF	TGTGCCAGCAGCTTAGCGGGAGTCTCTAGCACAGATACGCAGTATTTT
TRBV27	-	TRBD1	TRBJ1-5	CASSDRGLEPQHF	TGTGCCAGCAGTGACAGGGGGCTGGAGCCCCAGCATTTT
TRBV9	-	-	TRBJ2-3	CASSVGGSADTQYF	TGTGCCAGCAGCGTAGGAGGGAGCGCAGATACGCAGTATTTT
TRBV3-1/TRBV3-2	-	-	TRBJ1-5	CASSHGRGSTQHF	TGTGCCAGCAGCCACGGCCGCGGATCTACCCAGCATTTT
TRBV7-2	-	-	TRBJ2-5	CASSLAGAGETQYF	TGTGCCAGCAGCTTAGCCGGCGCGGGCGAGACCCAGTACTTC
TRBV27	-	TRBD1	TRBJ2-2	CASRKGQGTNTGELFF	TGTGCCAGCAGGAAGGGACAGGGGACGAACACCGGGGAGCTGTTTTTT
TRBV5-1	-	-	TRBJ1-1	CASSLAGVGEAFF	TGCGCCAGCAGCTTGGCAGGGGTAGGTGAAGCTTTCTTT
TRBV7-2	-	TRBD1	TRBJ1-1	CASRRDRGRANTEAFF	TGTGCCAGCAGACGGGACAGGGGGCGGGCGAACACTGAAGCTTTCTTT
TRBV4-1	-	TRBD1	TRBJ2-7	CASSQVFPSRGGAYREQYF	TGCGCCAGCAGCCAAGTGTTCCCCTCTCGAGGGGGCGCGTATCGTGAGCAGTACTTC
TRBV5-4	-	-	TRBJ2-3	CASSAGGTDTQYF	TGTGCCAGCAGCGCCGGGGGCACAGATACGCAGTATTTT
TRBV19	-	TRBD1	TRBJ1-2	CASSIRGGDGYTF	TGTGCCAGTAGTATACGAGGGGGCGATGGCTACACCTTC
TRBV7-2	once	-	TRBJ2-3	CASSPDSGVPTDTQYF	TGTGCCAGCAGCCCCGACTCAGGGGTACCCACAGATACGCAGTATTTT
TRBV4-1	-	-	TRBJ2-1	CASSEPTGSLASSYNEQFF	TGCGCCAGCAGCGAACCGACAGGGTCGCTAGCGAGCTCCTACAATGAGCAGTTCTTC
TRBV6-5	-	-	TRBJ2-3	CASRQYSLADTQYF	TGTGCCAGCAGGCAATACTCTTTGGCAGATACGCAGTATTTT
TRBV13	-	TRBD2	TRBJ2-1	CASSLGSGGYGEKEFF	TGTGCCAGCAGCTTAGGCAGCGGGGGGTATGGAGAAAAGGAGTTCTTC
TRBV11-2	-	-	TRBJ1-2	CASSLGLVSNYGYTF	TGTGCCAGCAGCTTAGGTTTAGTGTCGAACTATGGCTACACCTTC
TRBV29-1	-	-	TRBJ1-4	CSVQGNEKLFF	TGCAGCGTTCAGGGGAACGAAAAACTGTTTTTT
TRBV19	-	TRBD1	TRBJ1-2	CASSSKGQLNYGYTF	TGTGCCAGTAGTTCAAAGGGACAGCTTAACTATGGCTACACCTTC
TRBV12-3/TRBV12-4	-	-	TRBJ2-1	CASSLLRYNEQFF	TGTGCCAGCAGTTTATTACGGTACAATGAGCAGTTCTTC
TRBV7-2	-	TRBD1	TRBJ2-7	CASSSPRAGQGSSYEQYF	TGTGCCAGCAGCTCACCTAGGGCGGGACAGGGGTCTTCCTACGAGCAGTACTTC
TRBV6-5	-	TRBD2	TRBJ2-4	CASNTPGGGREYF	TGTGCCAGCAATACCCCCGGGGGGGGCAGGGAGTACTTC
TRBV7-9	-	-	TRBJ1-2	CASSLDTGNYGYTF	TGTGCCAGCAGCTTAGACACAGGAAATTATGGCTACACCTTC
TRBV6-4	-	-	TRBJ2-7	CASSEIPSRPRYF	TGTGCCAGCAGTGAGATACCGTCCCGACCTAGGTACTTC
TRBV3-1/TRBV3-2	-	-	TRBJ1-2	CASSQVDNGYTF	TGTGCCAGCAGCCAAGTTGACAATGGCTACACCTTC
TRBV29-1	-	TRBD1	TRBJ1-2	CSVAGTAVLSYGYTF	TGCAGCGTTGCAGGGACAGCCGTTCTCTCCTATGGCTACACCTTC
TRBV5-5	-	TRBD1	TRBJ1-6	CASSPRTGWDSPLHF	TGTGCCAGCAGCCCAAGGACAGGGTGGGATTCACCCCTCCACTTT
TRBV29-1	-	-	TRBJ2-3	CSVLVQSAQYF	TGCAGCGTTCTTGTCCAGTCCGCGCAGTATTTT
TRBV6-2/TRBV6-3	-	TRBD1	TRBJ1-1	CASSENPRGLYTEAFF	TGTGCCAGCAGTGAGAACCCCAGGGGGCTTTACACTGAAGCTTTCTTT
TRBV2	-	TRBD1	TRBJ2-7	CASSPTSRQGMQYF	TGTGCCAGCAGTCCGACATCACGACAGGGTATGCAGTACTTC